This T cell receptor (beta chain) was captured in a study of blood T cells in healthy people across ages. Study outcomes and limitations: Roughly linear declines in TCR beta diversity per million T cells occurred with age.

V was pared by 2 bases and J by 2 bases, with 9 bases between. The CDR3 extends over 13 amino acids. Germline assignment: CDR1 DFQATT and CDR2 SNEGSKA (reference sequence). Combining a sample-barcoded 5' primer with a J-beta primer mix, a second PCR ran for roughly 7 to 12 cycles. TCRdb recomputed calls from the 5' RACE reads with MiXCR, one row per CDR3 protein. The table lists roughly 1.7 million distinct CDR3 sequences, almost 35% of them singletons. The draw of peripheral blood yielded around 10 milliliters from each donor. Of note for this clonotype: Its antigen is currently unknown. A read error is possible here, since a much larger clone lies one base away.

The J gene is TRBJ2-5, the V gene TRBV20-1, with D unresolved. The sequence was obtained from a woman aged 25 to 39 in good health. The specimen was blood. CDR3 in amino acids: CSARTPSQETQYF. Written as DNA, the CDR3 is TGCAGTGCTAGAACCCCATCGCAAGAGACCCAGTACTTC.